This T cell receptor (beta chain) appears in the sequencing data of a study of blood T cell repertoires in COVID-19. Study overall: Sites in the United States, Italy and Spain provided acute and convalescent COVID-19 samples. In each case, the material was cDNA or gDNA derived from T cells, B-cell-depleted T cells, or PBMCs.

Germline assignment: CDR1 MGHDK and CDR2 SYGVNS. V gave up 6 bases and J gave up 7 bases, with 10 bases separating them. CDR3 size: 12 residues. As originally analysed: The assay estimated nucleated cells by amplifying reference gene primers. Sequencing was performed with immunoSEQ multiplex PCR; in TCRdb, only in-frame clones are kept and a portion is missing. V, J and clone size reflect that table, while D and trimming were determined from the DNA. The sample includes fewer than 350,000 clones, approximately 83% seen only once; the top ten take approximately 2%. V is TRBV25-1 and J is TRBJ2-1; weak D call: TRBD2 (6 bases). The clonotype originates from a woman in her twenties or thirties who had recovered from COVID-19. The sample consisted of peripheral blood. The CDR3 is CASRHAGNEQFF. Here the CDR3 DNA reads TGTGCCAGCAGGCACGCGGGGAATGAGCAGTTCTTC.